This is a list of T cell receptor beta chains from one sample in a study of long-term antiretroviral therapy in people with HIV. Data came from immunoSEQ multiplex PCR; TCRdb stores just in-frame clones and leaves some out. The sample includes over 15,000 clones, around three quarters of them seen just once. Sequencing used unsorted PBMCs, obtained 1.5 years before starting antiretroviral therapy. These receptors came from a woman in her fifties or sixties with HIV. The CDR3 runs from the conserved cysteine through the conserved F or W.

J	V	CDR3
TRBJ1-1	TRBV7-9	CASSSRDRVEGREAFF
TRBJ2-3	TRBV2	CASSYRRPATDTQYF
TRBJ1-2	TRBV5-1	CASSLEGALGSGYTF
TRBJ1-4	TRBV18	CASSPQGGFPATNEKLFF
TRBJ2-3	TRBV7-2	CASSLRPISSTDTQYF
TRBJ2-3	TRBV7-9	CASSLGATGDRTDTQYF
TRBJ1-5	TRBV10-2	CASRSGGAPNQPQHF
TRBJ1-1	TRBV7-9	CASSRGQVNTEAFF
TRBJ2-3	TRBV6-6	CASSYRAWDTQYF
TRBJ2-2	TRBV7-6	CASSLRGTGELFF
TRBJ1-5	TRBV29-1	CSVGDFGNQPQHF
TRBJ2-2	TRBV27	CASSAFWATTSNTGELFF
TRBJ2-7	TRBV27	CASSPIGTASNPYEQYF
TRBJ2-7	TRBV10-1	CASSAGTGSYEQYF
TRBJ2-3	TRBV7-3	CASSGPTSRSTDTQYF
TRBJ2-2	TRBV7-9	CASSPGLAYTGELFF
TRBJ2-5	TRBV11-3	CASSRTGTKETQYF
TRBJ2-1	TRBV7-9	CASSMRTGDHNEQFF
TRBJ1-2	TRBV2	CASWDTGYGYTF
TRBJ1-1	TRBV6-5	CASSYLQTAFF
TRBJ2-2	TRBV7-7	CASSSGLAGGTGELFF
TRBJ2-5	TRBV28	CASSLPTVETQYF
TRBJ2-1	TRBV5-1	CASSTGQGWGEQFF
TRBJ2-1	TRBV7-3	CASSPRPSGGYNEQFF